These T cell receptor beta chains were read from a single sample in a study of T cell responses to AZD1222 COVID-19 vaccine. Data came from immunoSEQ multiplex PCR; TCRdb stores just in-frame clones and leaves some out. The sample consists of over 50,000 clones, roughly 84% of them appearing once. The specimen comprised peripheral blood, sampled on day 0 of AZD1222 vaccination. The receptors were gathered from an adult in good health. CDR3s leave out the opening cysteine and the closing phenylalanine or tryptophan. The order of the fields is clone size, CDR3 length, V gene, J gene, CDR3 protein. Expanded clones are given a class, and other clones once, few, many or no size at all.

size: -
length: 12
V: TRBV19
J: TRBJ2-3
CDR3: ASSIRDRGDTQY

size: -
length: 13
V: TRBV4-2
J: TRBJ2-3
CDR3: ASSPSGGGTDTQY

size: -
length: 14
V: TRBV7-9
J: TRBJ1-2
CDR3: ASSPSYPGVGNGYT

size: -
length: 13
V: TRBV5-1
J: TRBJ1-4
CDR3: ASSLAGQGYEKLF

size: -
length: 13
V: TRBV11-2
J: TRBJ2-7
CDR3: ASSLSGGKIYEQY

size: -
length: 13
V: TRBV28
J: TRBJ2-7
CDR3: ASSFQSSPFYEQY

size: -
length: 13
V: TRBV7-9
J: TRBJ1-2
CDR3: ASSLLRDTGYGYT

size: -
length: 15
V: TRBV7-6
J: TRBJ1-2
CDR3: ASSPYPPGRLNYGYT

size: -
length: 9
V: TRBV6-5
J: TRBJ1-1
CDR3: AVGHPPRAF

size: few
length: 11
V: TRBV20-1
J: TRBJ1-2
CDR3: SASTGGPWGDT

size: few
length: 13
V: TRBV21-1
J: TRBJ2-7
CDR3: ASSVGTRNPYEQY

size: -
length: 13
V: TRBV5-1
J: TRBJ1-3
CDR3: ASTPRGGAGNTIY

size: -
length: 12
V: TRBV7-9
J: TRBJ2-3
CDR3: ASSLGGPEDTQY

size: -
length: 11
V: TRBV5-6
J: TRBJ2-7
CDR3: ASSLDRNYEQY

size: -
length: 12
V: TRBV6-5
J: TRBJ2-3
CDR3: ASSYEQGTDTQY

size: -
length: 11
V: TRBV28
J: TRBJ1-2
CDR3: ASGTVLNYGYT

size: -
length: 12
V: TRBV2
J: TRBJ1-4
CDR3: ASSRQGRNEKLF

size: -
length: 12
V: TRBV11-2
J: TRBJ2-7
CDR3: ASSRTGAGYEQY

size: -
length: 9
V: TRBV28
J: TRBJ2-4
CDR3: ASTLGGRQY

size: -
length: 11
V: TRBV7-2
J: TRBJ2-5
CDR3: ASSGMAQETQY

size: -
length: 13
V: TRBV7-9
J: TRBJ2-7
CDR3: ASSRLAGASYEQY

size: -
length: 12
V: TRBV6-6
J: TRBJ2-3
CDR3: ASSSLSSTDTQY

size: -
length: 12
V: TRBV7-2
J: TRBJ1-1
CDR3: ASSFNKGNTEAF

size: -
length: 12
V: TRBV15
J: TRBJ1-6
CDR3: ATSRDSLNSPLH

size: -
length: 13
V: TRBV11-2
J: TRBJ1-1
CDR3: ASSSLTGSNTEAF

size: -
length: 14
V: TRBV4-2
J: TRBJ2-7
CDR3: ASSQVGGGRTYEQY

size: -
length: 12
V: TRBV11-2
J: TRBJ1-1
CDR3: ASSSLQQGIEAF

size: -
length: 9
V: TRBV29-1
J: TRBJ2-7
CDR3: SVFTGYEQY

size: -
length: 16
V: TRBV6-2/TRBV6-3
J: TRBJ2-2
CDR3: ASSTWRGPSRGTGELF

size: few
length: 11
V: TRBV7-9
J: TRBJ1-2
CDR3: ASSQGPQGART

size: -
length: 13
V: TRBV21-1
J: TRBJ2-4
CDR3: ASSKGSLAKNIQY

size: -
length: 15
V: TRBV5-1
J: TRBJ2-7
CDR3: ASSLGPEATRGTEQY

size: -
length: 12
V: TRBV11-2
J: TRBJ1-2
CDR3: ASSAVRANYGYT

size: -
length: 10
V: TRBV19
J: TRBJ1-2
CDR3: ASSGQNYGYT

size: -
length: 13
V: TRBV11-2
J: TRBJ1-5
CDR3: ASSVRDLRVIGQH

size: -
length: 12
V: TRBV19
J: TRBJ1-5
CDR3: AMGQKDSNQPQH

size: -
length: 12
V: TRBV3-1/TRBV3-2
J: TRBJ1-5
CDR3: ASSLGQDNQPQH

size: -
length: 12
V: TRBV6-5
J: TRBJ2-1
CDR3: ASSYSTANNEQF

size: -
length: 11
V: TRBV28
J: TRBJ1-4
CDR3: ASSPPSGEKLF

size: few
length: 9
V: TRBV6-5
J: TRBJ2-7
CDR3: ASTQGGEQY

size: -
length: 12
V: TRBV10-3
J: TRBJ2-3
CDR3: AISERQNTDTQY

size: once
length: 14
V: TRBV4-3
J: TRBJ2-3
CDR3: ASSQTSGGDLHTQY